This T cell receptor (beta chain) comes out of a study of technical replicates of blood from several donors. V was trimmed by 7 bases and J by 1 base, leaving 14 bases between them. This CDR3 is 15 amino acids long. Germline V gene data show CDR1 as LNHDA and CDR2 as SQIVND (reference sequence). Sequenced by immunoSEQ multiplex PCR; TCRdb stores in-frame clones only, minus some. In the table there are 50,000 to 80,000 clones, approximately 86% of which are singletons. Source material: PBMCs. This clonotype was sampled from a human donor in good health. Some clones in this sample may be carry-over from other donors' samples. The chain recombines TRBV19 with TRBJ1-5; tentatively, D is TRBD1 (5 bases). The CDR3 DNA sequence: TGTGCCAGTAAGATCGAACAGGCGAGCAATCAGCCCCAGCATTTT. It translates to CASKIEQASNQPQHF.